The sequence of this TCR beta chain was determined in a study of response to subunit inactivated influenza vaccine. Regarding the study as a whole: There was a suggestion from the authors that each seasonal influenza vaccination recruits few new T cells.

TCRdb re-called the RT-PCR reads through MiXCR, storing one row per CDR3 protein. The sample includes roughly 460,000 distinct CDR3 sequences, around 9.9% seen only once; the top ten take about 12%. This clonotype was seen a few times. Its specificity is unknown. The CDR3 covers 13 residues. Trimming cost V 5 bases and J 8 bases, with 12 bases left between them. Germline assignment: CDR1 LGHNA and CDR2 YSLEER. The clonotype comes from a man aged 50-59 years who received an inactivated influenza vaccine. The V and J genes are TRBV4-3 and TRBJ1-4; D perhaps matches TRBD1 (6 bases). The sample was PBMCs from blood, taken more than 35 days after vaccination. Written as DNA, the CDR3 is TGCGCCAGCAGCTGGGGGCGAGGAGAAAAACTGTTTTTT. It translates to CASSWGRGEKLFF.